Listed below are T cell receptor beta chains from one sample, sequenced in a study of blood T cell repertoires in COVID-19. Using immunoSEQ multiplex PCR, the repertoire was profiled, and TCRdb retains in-frame clones only, with some absent. In the table there are 15,000 to 20,000 clones, more than 75% of which are singletons. The sequenced sample was peripheral blood. The origin of the receptors is a human donor with active COVID-19. The donor label of this sample is uncertain. Each CDR3 is given with its conserved first and last residue. Each record gives: J gene, clone size, D gene, V gene, CDR3 DNA, CDR3 protein. D genes are given only for firm matches. Size is omitted from some rows. Given values are once, few, many or a class for expanded clones.

TRBJ2-7,NA,TRBD1,TRBV7-3,TGTGCCAGCACCGAGGACAGGGTGGGCCACGAGCAGTACTTC,CASTEDRVGHEQYF
TRBJ2-3,NA,TRBD1,TRBV5-1,TGCGCCAGCAGCTGGGGACAGGGACTCACAGATACGCAGTATTTT,CASSWGQGLTDTQYF
TRBJ1-2,NA,NA,TRBV3-1/TRBV3-2,TGTGCCAGCAGCCAAGATCTCAGGGGAAGGTATGGCTACACCTTC,CASSQDLRGRYGYTF
TRBJ2-6,NA,NA,TRBV4-2,TGTGCCAGCAGCCAAGAAGGGAGGTTGGCTGGGGCCAACGTCCTGACTTTC,CASSQEGRLAGANVLTF
TRBJ1-2,NA,TRBD1,TRBV20-1,TGCAGTGCCAGTGACAGGGGTGCCTATGGCTACACCTTC,CSASDRGAYGYTF
TRBJ1-5,medium-sized,NA,TRBV4-1,TGCGCCAGCAGCCAAACAGTGGTAAGGGGTCCCAATCAGCCCCAGCATTTT,CASSQTVVRGPNQPQHF
TRBJ2-3,NA,TRBD2,TRBV9,TGTGCCAGCAGCGTATTAGCGGGAGGTGCCCCTAGCACAGATACGCAGTATTTT,CASSVLAGGAPSTDTQYF
TRBJ2-5,once,TRBD2,TRBV11-3,TGTGCCAGCAGCCACCGGTGGGGGACTACAAAGGGGGAGACCCAGTACTTC,CASSHRWGTTKGETQYF
TRBJ2-3,NA,TRBD1,TRBV24-1,TGTGCCACCAGTGACACGGCGACAGGGAACACAGATACGCAGTATTTT,CATSDTATGNTDTQYF
TRBJ1-5,NA,NA,TRBV23-1,TGCGCCAGCCAGTCAGGGGGCAATCAGCCCCAGCATTTT,CASQSGGNQPQHF
TRBJ2-5,NA,NA,TRBV27,TGTGCCAGCCGACGAATAGCACAAGAGACCCAGTACTTC,CASRRIAQETQYF
TRBJ2-1,NA,NA,TRBV6-5,TGTGCCAGCAGCGAGGGAGCCTCTGGCAATGAGCAGTTCTTC,CASSEGASGNEQFF
TRBJ1-1,NA,TRBD1,TRBV3-1/TRBV3-2,TGTGCCAGCAAGGGACAGGGCAACACTGAAGCTTTCTTT,CASKGQGNTEAFF
TRBJ1-3,NA,NA,TRBV24-1,TGTGCCGCCCCCCGGAGCTCCCCGAACTCTGGAAACACCATATATTTT,CAAPRSSPNSGNTIYF
TRBJ2-4,NA,TRBD1,TRBV4-2,TGTGCCAGCAGCCAAGAGACAGGGGGTAGGGTTCAGTACTTC,CASSQETGGRVQYF
TRBJ1-2,NA,TRBD1,TRBV2,TGTGCCAGCAGTGCCCGACAGGGAAACTATGGCTACACCTTC,CASSARQGNYGYTF
TRBJ2-2,NA,TRBD1,TRBV7-8,TGTGCCAGCAGCTCGGCAGGGGGCGCGGGTATGACCGGGGAGCTGTTTTTT,CASSSAGGAGMTGELFF
TRBJ2-3,NA,NA,TRBV5-1,TGCGCCAGCAGCTTGGGTTCAGGGACAGATACGCAGTATTTT,CASSLGSGTDTQYF
TRBJ2-3,NA,NA,TRBV5-1,TGCGCCAGCAGCTTCGCCAACAGAGATACGCAGTATTTT,CASSFANRDTQYF
TRBJ2-3,NA,NA,TRBV5-1,TGCGCCAGCAGCACTTGGACGGAGGCAGATACGCAGTATTTT,CASSTWTEADTQYF
TRBJ2-2,NA,TRBD2,TRBV29-1,TGCAGCGTTGCGGGGGGGCCGGGGAACACCGGGGAGCTGTTTTTT,CSVAGGPGNTGELFF
TRBJ2-1,NA,TRBD2,TRBV4-2,TGTGCCAGCAGCCAAGATCTTCGACTAGCGGGGGCGGTCTTC,CASSQDLRLAGAVF
TRBJ2-7,NA,TRBD2,TRBV7-3,TGTGCCAGCAGCTTAAGGCTAGCGGGAGGCGAGCAGTACTTC,CASSLRLAGGEQYF
TRBJ1-5,NA,NA,TRBV6-5,TGTGCCAGCAGGCGAAATAGCAATCAGCCCCAGCATTTT,CASRRNSNQPQHF
TRBJ1-1,NA,NA,TRBV10-1,TGCGCCAGCAGTGCCCAGGAGAACACTGAAGCTTTCTTT,CASSAQENTEAFF
TRBJ2-2,few,NA,TRBV7-9,TGTGCCAGCAGCTCAAGGGAGTTACATGGGCACACCGGGGAGCTGTTTTTT,CASSSRELHGHTGELFF
TRBJ2-5,NA,TRBD2,TRBV5-4,TGTGCCAGCAGCTCACCTAGCGGGGGCTCCCAAGAGACCCAGTACTTC,CASSSPSGGSQETQYF
TRBJ2-1,NA,TRBD2,TRBV7-3,TGTGCCAGCAGCTTACCTAGCGGGGGAGCCGGTAACAATGAGCAGTTCTTC,CASSLPSGGAGNNEQFF
TRBJ2-3,NA,TRBD1,TRBV5-1,TGCGCCAGCAGCACCGGACAGGGTAGCGGAGATACGCAGTATTTT,CASSTGQGSGDTQYF
TRBJ1-1,NA,NA,TRBV3-1/TRBV3-2,TGTGCCAGCAGCCAATTTTCCGTGAACACTGAAGCTTTCTTT,CASSQFSVNTEAFF
TRBJ2-3,NA,NA,TRBV4-2,TGTGCCAGCAGCCAAGAGAGCATAGATACGCAGTATTTT,CASSQESIDTQYF
TRBJ1-5,NA,NA,TRBV21-1,TGTGCCAGCAGCAAAGGGGGACTGGACAGGTTACTCTTATTCGGTCAGCCCCAGCATTTT,CASSKGGLDRLLLFGQPQHF
TRBJ1-1,NA,NA,TRBV6-6,TGTGCCAGCAGGCCGTTCTCAGGGGACACTGAAGCTTTCTTT,CASRPFSGDTEAFF
TRBJ2-1,NA,NA,TRBV24-1,TGTGCCACCAGTGGGGCAGGGGCAGGCAATGAGCAGTTCTTC,CATSGAGAGNEQFF